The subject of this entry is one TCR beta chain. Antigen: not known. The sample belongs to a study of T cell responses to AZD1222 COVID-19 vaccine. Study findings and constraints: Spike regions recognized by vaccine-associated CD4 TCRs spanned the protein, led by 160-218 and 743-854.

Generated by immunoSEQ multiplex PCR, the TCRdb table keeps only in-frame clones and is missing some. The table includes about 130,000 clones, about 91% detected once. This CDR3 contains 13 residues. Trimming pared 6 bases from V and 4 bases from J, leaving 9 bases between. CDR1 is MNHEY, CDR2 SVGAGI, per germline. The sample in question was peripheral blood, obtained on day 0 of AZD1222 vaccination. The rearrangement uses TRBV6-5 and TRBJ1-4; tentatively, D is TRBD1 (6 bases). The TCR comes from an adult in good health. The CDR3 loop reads CASRTGINEKLFF. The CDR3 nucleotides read TGTGCCAGCAGAACAGGGATTAATGAAAAACTGTTTTTT.